This T cell receptor (beta chain) was identified in a study of cytomegalovirus exposure and HLA in healthy donors. About the study: HLA-typed donors were the source of approximately 80 million unique TCRs, which an early data release held.

Germline trimming cut 3 bases from V and 7 bases from J; bases unmatched to any gene: 7. The CDR3 spans 14 residues. CDR1 KGHSH and CDR2 LQKENI come from the germline V gene. Study-wide points: Indistinguishable V segments, including TRBV6-2 and TRBV6-3, were excluded. Donor immune exposure was known only as CMV serostatus. Researchers reported in a later analysis that common viral pathogens appeared linked to several top clusters.

PCR was performed using 60 Vbeta and 13 Jbeta primers. Assay: immunoSEQ multiplex PCR; the TCRdb copy retains only in-frame clones and omits some. The sample holds some 150,000 clones, around 80% seen once. As regards this clone: What it binds is not known.

The sequence derives from a man aged 30 to 45 in good health and CMV-seronegative. The chain recombines TRBV18 with TRBJ2-7; TRBD2 aligns across 9 bases. The sequencing sample was made of PBMCs. CDR3 amino acids: CASSPERGAGEQYF. The CDR3 DNA reads TGTGCCAGCTCACCCGAGCGGGGGGCGGGAGAGCAGTACTTC. The variable domain in full, with the rest retrieved from reference TRBV18 and TRBJ2-7, is NAGVMQNPRHLVRRRGQEARLRCSPMKGHSHVYWYRQLPEEGLKFMVYLQKENIIDESGMPKERFSAEFPKEGPSILRIQQVVRGDSAAYFCASSPERGAGEQYFGPGTRLTVT.